These 13 T cell receptor beta chains originate from one sample sequenced in a study of T cells in localized non-small cell lung cancer. The assay was immunoSEQ multiplex PCR, and TCRdb's table has in-frame clones only and misses some. Of roughly 21,000 clones listed, 88% are singletons. The material sequenced was peripheral blood mononuclear cells, taken before any cancer treatment. These receptors originate from an older male donor with stage II lung adenocarcinoma.

The chain recombines TRBV5-4 with TRBJ2-5; the match to TRBD2 covers 8 bases. Looked up from germline, CDR1 is SGHNT and CDR2 is YYREEE (reference sequence). This CDR3 contains 14 residues. Trimming removed 5 bases from V and 11 bases from J; junction bases left unmatched: 14. CDR3 loop: CASRSGSSAGEQYF. The CDR3 DNA is TGTGCCAGCAGGAGCGGGAGTTCGGCGGGGGAGCAGTACTTC.

The gene calls are TRBV18 and TRBJ2-7; D is unresolved. The CDR3 is 15 residues long. With 3 bases removed from V and 2 bases from J, the gap between germline ends came to 14 bases. CDR1 and CDR2 (germline): KGHSH, LQKENI. The CDR3 here is CASSPSMTDTYEQYF. CDR3 bases: TGTGCCAGCTCACCCTCTATGACGGATACCTACGAGCAGTACTTC.

The V call is TRBV5-6, the J call TRBJ2-7; 8 nucleotides match TRBD1. CDR3 length equals 12 residues. The junction had 3 bases not matched to a gene; V was cut back by 4 bases and J by 6 bases. The V gene's germline CDR1 is SGHDT and CDR2 YYEEEE. CDR3 sequence (DNA): TGTGCCAGCAGCCGTACAGGGGGCGAGCAGTACTTC. This sequence encodes CASSRTGGEQYF.

The chain has TRBV18 and TRBJ2-1, with 9 bases matching TRBD2. Germline CDR1 KGHSH, CDR2 LQKENI. V lost 3 bases, J lost 0 bases, and 3 bases stayed unmatched. This CDR3 spans 16 amino acids. In nucleotides, the CDR3 is TGTGCCAGCTCACCTAATAGCGGGAGCTCCTACAATGAGCAGTTCTTC. Encoded protein: CASSPNSGSSYNEQFF.

Only one count was recorded for this clone. The chain is built from TRBV19 and TRBJ1-2, with D possibly TRBD1 on 5 matching bases. Germline V CDR1 and CDR2: LNHDA, SQIVND (reference sequence). V dropped 2 bases and J dropped 5 bases, with 15 bases sitting between them. This CDR3 region has 15 residues. CDR3: CASSIRGLREYGYTF. The CDR3 nucleotides read TGTGCCAGTAGTATAAGAGGCCTCAGGGAGTATGGCTACACCTTC.

The V call is TRBV5-1, the J call TRBJ2-1, with 9 nucleotides matching TRBD1. Germline V gene lookup returns CDR1 SGHRS and CDR2 YFSETQ. The CDR3 runs to 17 residues. The V gene end was trimmed by 1 base and the J gene end by 8 bases; junction bases not matched to a gene: 13. The CDR3 here is CASSLSERGTGRHEQFF. Here the CDR3 DNA reads TGCGCCAGCAGCTTGAGTGAGAGAGGGACAGGGCGGCATGAGCAGTTCTTC.

The chain is built from TRBV11-2 and TRBJ2-7, with D possibly TRBD2 on 5 matching bases. Trimming removed 4 bases at V and 2 bases at J, with 15 bases between. This CDR3 region has 15 residues. Per the germline V gene, CDR1 is SGHAT and CDR2 is FQNNGV. The chain's CDR3 is CASSSSRGRAYEQYF. DNA for the CDR3: TGTGCCAGCAGCTCCTCCCGAGGGAGAGCCTACGAGCAGTACTTC. The whole variable domain, filled in from reference TRBV11-2 and TRBJ2-7, reads EAGVAQSPRYKIIEKRQSVAFWCNPISGHATLYWYQQILGQGPKLLIQFQNNGVVDDSQLPKDRFSAERLKGVDSTLKIQPAKLEDSAVYLCASSSSRGRAYEQYFGPGTRLTVT.

The rearrangement links TRBV6-6 to TRBJ2-7; 9 bases are a match to TRBD1. Trimming removed 2 bases from V and 2 bases from J; junction bases left unmatched: 4. Germline CDR1 and CDR2: MNHNY and SVGAGI (reference sequence). The CDR3 is made up of 15 amino acids. The CDR3 sequence is CASSYQQGAAYEQYF. CDR3 nucleotides: TGTGCCAGCAGTTACCAACAGGGGGCGGCCTACGAGCAGTACTTC.

The chain is built from TRBV5-1 and TRBJ2-2; 7 nucleotides align to TRBD1. The trim removed 4 bases at V and 1 base at J, leaving 10 bases unmatched. Germline V CDR1 and CDR2: SGHRS, YFSETQ. CDR3 length: 17 residues. The CDR3: CASSLSSTGWNTGELFF. In DNA, the CDR3 is TGCGCCAGCAGCCTGAGTTCGACAGGGTGGAACACCGGGGAGCTGTTTTTT.

The chain employs TRBV4-1 and TRBJ2-2; D is ambiguous. The length of the CDR3 is 14 residues. Per the germline V gene, CDR1 is MGHRA and CDR2 is YSYEKL. V was pared by 0 bases and J by 5 bases, with 7 bases between. The CDR3 coding sequence is TGCGCCAGCAGCCAAGATGAAAGGACCGGGGAGCTGTTTTTT. It codes for CASSQDERTGELFF.

V is TRBV28 and J is TRBJ2-1; D is possibly TRBD1 (6 bases). Germline V gene data show CDR1 as MDHEN and CDR2 as SYDVKM. The CDR3 is 12 amino acids. CDR3 nucleotides: TGTGCTCTAGGACAGACCTACAATGAGCAGTTCTTC. Protein sequence: CALGQTYNEQFF.

The chain uses TRBV15 and TRBJ1-1, with TRBD1 identical over 7 bases. The CDR3 totals 15 residues. CDR1 and CDR2 from the germline V gene are LNHNV and YYDKDF (reference sequence). Losses at the gene ends were 1 base for V and 9 bases for J; bases not matched to a gene: 11. The CDR3 region is CATSRALVRGGKAFF. In nucleotides, the CDR3 is TGTGCCACCAGCAGAGCCCTCGTAAGAGGGGGCAAAGCTTTCTTT.

The chain is built from TRBV6-5 and TRBJ2-2; D gene unclear. The CDR3 has 14 amino acids. Trimming stripped 4 bases from V and 4 bases from J, with 10 bases between. CDR1 is MNHEY, CDR2 SVGAGI, per germline. CDR3 sequence (DNA): TGTGCCAGCAGTTTCTCAGAACGCACCGGGGAGCTGTTTTTT. This encodes CASSFSERTGELFF.